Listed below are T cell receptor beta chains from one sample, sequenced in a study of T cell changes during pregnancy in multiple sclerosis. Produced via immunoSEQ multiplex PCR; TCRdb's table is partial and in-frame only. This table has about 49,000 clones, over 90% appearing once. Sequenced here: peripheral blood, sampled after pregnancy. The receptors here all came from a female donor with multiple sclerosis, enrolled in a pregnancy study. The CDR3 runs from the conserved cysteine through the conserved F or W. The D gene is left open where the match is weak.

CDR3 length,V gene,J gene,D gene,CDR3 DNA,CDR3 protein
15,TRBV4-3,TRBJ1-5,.,TGCGCCAGCAGCCAAGATCCACAGGTCAATCAGCCCCAGCATTTT,CASSQDPQVNQPQHF
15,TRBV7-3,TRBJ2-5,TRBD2,TGTGCCAGCAGCTTGGGGGCGGGGGGCCAAGAGACCCAGTACTTC,CASSLGAGGQETQYF
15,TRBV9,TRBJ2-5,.,TGTGCCAGCAGCTACCGGACTGGGTACCAAGAGACCCAGTACTTC,CASSYRTGYQETQYF
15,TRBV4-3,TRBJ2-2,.,TGCGCCAGCAGCCAAGACAGACAGATCACCGGGGAGCTGTTTTTT,CASSQDRQITGELFF
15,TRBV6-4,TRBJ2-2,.,TGTGCCAGCAGTGACTCTCAGGGGAACACCGGGGAGCTGTTTTTT,CASSDSQGNTGELFF
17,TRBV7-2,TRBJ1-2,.,TGTGCCAGCAGCTCCCCGGACTTGGCAGGCCGAAACTATGGCTACACCTTC,CASSSPDLAGRNYGYTF
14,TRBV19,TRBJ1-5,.,TGTGCCAGTAGATATCATACAGAGAATCAGCCCCAGCATTTT,CASRYHTENQPQHF
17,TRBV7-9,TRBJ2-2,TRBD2,TGTGCCAGCAGATCTAGACTAGCGGGAACATACACCGGGGAGCTGTTTTTT,CASRSRLAGTYTGELFF
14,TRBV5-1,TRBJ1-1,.,TGCGCCAGCAGCTTAGCGGCCCGGCGGACTGAAGCTTTCTTT,CASSLAARRTEAFF
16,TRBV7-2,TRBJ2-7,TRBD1,TGTGCCAGCAGCTTAGGGTTCGGACAGGGGACCTACGAGCAGTACTTC,CASSLGFGQGTYEQYF
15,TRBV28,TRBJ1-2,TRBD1,TGTGCCAGCAGTTTAGGACAGGGCACTAACTATGGCTACACCTTC,CASSLGQGTNYGYTF
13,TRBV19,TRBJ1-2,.,TGTGCCAGTGGAACGCCAGGGGAATATGGCTACACCTTC,CASGTPGEYGYTF